The 30 T cell receptor beta chains below all came from one sample that was sequenced in a study of shared clonotypes between healthy human individuals. Assay: immunoSEQ multiplex PCR; the TCRdb copy retains only in-frame clones and omits some. The sample includes some 1,100,000 clones, around three quarters of them seen just once. The specimen sequenced was memory CD4+ T cells from PBMCs. Subset indicated: CD45RA-negative fraction. The origin of the receptors is a man younger than 35 in good health. Some clones in this sample may be carry-over from other donors' samples.

The J gene is TRBJ2-7, the V gene TRBV27, with 12 positions matching TRBD2. The CDR3 is 15 amino acids. Trimming took 5 bases from V and 6 from J; bases not matched to a gene: 8. Germline V gene sequence: CDR1 MNHEY, CDR2 SMNVEV (reference sequence). The CDR3 nucleotides are TGTGCCAGCAGTAGAGGACTAGCGGGATCAGTCGAGCAGTACTTC. Translation: CASSRGLAGSVEQYF.

This clone is a singleton in its sample. The chain recombines TRBV6-5 with TRBJ2-1; D is unclear. From germline, CDR1 is MNHEY and CDR2 SVGAGI. CDR3 length: 13 residues. V lost 5 bases and J lost 5, with 10 bases in between. The CDR3 DNA is TGTGCCAGCAGTATGGAAATCGACAATGAGCAGTTCTTC. Translating it yields CASSMEIDNEQFF.

The V call is TRBV6-9, the J call TRBJ2-3; maybe TRBD1 (5 bases). Trimming took off 6 bases at V and 4 bases at J, with 14 bases between the two ends. This CDR3 contains 14 residues. Germline CDR1 is MNHGY and CDR2 is SVAAGI. The DNA of the CDR3 is TGTGCCAGCAGCCGACATCCAGGGTCAGATACGCAGTATTTT. Translation: CASSRHPGSDTQYF.

The rearrangement uses TRBV15 and TRBJ2-2; D unclear. Per germline, CDR1 LNHNV and CDR2 YYDKDF (reference sequence). V lost 1 base, J lost 4 bases, and 4 bases lay in between. The CDR3 loop spans 13 amino acids. In DNA form, the CDR3 reads TGTGCCACCAGCAGAGGGGCCACCGGGGAGCTGTTTTTT. It encodes CATSRGATGELFF.

V gene TRBV6-5 combines with J gene TRBJ2-1; the match to TRBD2 covers 9 bases. J gave up 0 bases and V 6 bases, and 3 bases lay outside the gene matches. The CDR3 is 15 residues long. Germline V lookup: CDR1 MNHEY, CDR2 SVGAGI. CDR3: CASRTSGGSYNEQFF. CDR3 nucleotide sequence: TGTGCCAGCAGGACTAGCGGCGGCTCCTACAATGAGCAGTTCTTC.

The chain employs TRBV11-3 and TRBJ2-7; 7 nucleotides align to TRBD2. The length of the CDR3 is 14 residues. The V and J ends lost 4 bases and 1 base, in that order; junction bases with no gene match: 4. Germline CDR1 is SGHNT and CDR2 is YENEEA. CDR3: CASSSREGSYEQYF. In nucleotides, the CDR3 is TGTGCCAGCAGCTCGAGGGAGGGGTCCTACGAGCAGTACTTC.

Comment on this clone: A much larger clone lies a single base off, so this may be a read error. The chain employs TRBV5-1 and TRBJ2-5; possible D gene TRBD1, 7 bases. Trimming took 4 bases from V and 3 from J, leaving 16 bases between them. The CDR3 length is 15 residues. The germline CDR1 and CDR2 sequences are SGHRS and YFSETQ. The CDR3 here is CASSQGGIREETQYF. CDR3 nucleotide sequence: TGCGCCAGCAGCCAGGGGGGCATTAGGGAAGAGACCCAGTACTTC.

J is TRBJ2-2 and V is TRBV5-1; D is unclear. Trimming took 5 bases from V and 3 from J, leaving 2 bases between them. CDR1 is SGHRS, CDR2 YFSETQ, per germline. The CDR3 is 11 residues long. The CDR3 is CASRDTGELFF. The CDR3 DNA reads TGCGCCAGCAGGGACACCGGGGAGCTGTTTTTT.

The CDR3 here is CASSEGTGTRRPQFF. As DNA, the CDR3 is TGTGCCAGCAGCGAGGGGACAGGGACTCGCCGGCCACAGTTCTTC. This chain links TRBV7-8 with TRBJ2-1; 9 positions agree with TRBD1. Germline V gene data show CDR1 as SGHVS and CDR2 as FQNEAQ. Trimming took 5 bases from V and 13 from J; bases not matched to a gene: 15. The CDR3 sequence is 15 residues long.

The rearrangement links TRBV7-9 to TRBJ2-1; unclear D gene. With 6 bases removed from V and 10 bases from J, the gap between germline ends came to 16 bases. From germline, CDR1 is SEHNR and CDR2 FQNEAQ (reference sequence). The CDR3 runs to 13 residues. The CDR3 DNA is TGTGCCAGCAGGCAAACGACGGCAGAGGAGCAGTTCTTC. This gives the protein CASRQTTAEEQFF. The whole variable domain, filled in from reference TRBV7-9 and TRBJ2-1, reads DTGVSQNPRHKITKRGQNVTFRCDPISEHNRLYWYRQTLGQGPEFLTYFQNEAQLEKSRLLSDRFSAERPKGSFSTLEIQRTEQGDSAMYLCASRQTTAEEQFFGPGTRLTVL.

The chain combines TRBV14 with TRBJ1-2; 11 bases align to TRBD1. The germline V gene encodes CDR1 SGHDN and CDR2 FVKESK. Unmatched junction bases numbered 11, after V lost 4 bases and J lost 7 bases. CDR3 length: 16 amino acids. The DNA of the CDR3 is TGTGCCAGCAGCCCTTACCGGGGACAGGGGGGCTTTGGCTACACCTTC. This encodes CASSPYRGQGGFGYTF.

This chain connects TRBV11-2 to TRBJ2-3, with 9 bases fitting TRBD2. The CDR3 sequence is 18 residues long. J gave up 5 bases and V 5 bases, and 17 bases lay outside the gene matches. Germline loops: CDR1 SGHAT, CDR2 FQNNGV. CDR3 sequence (DNA): TGTGCCAGCAGCCCCAGGGGCTTTAGCGGGAGTTACGGAGATACGCAGTATTTT. It specifies CASSPRGFSGSYGDTQYF.

The chain couples TRBV7-9 to TRBJ2-4, with 12 bases matching TRBD2. Germline trimming cut 5 bases from V and 0 bases from J; bases unmatched to any gene: 11. Per germline, CDR1 SEHNR and CDR2 FQNEAQ (reference sequence). CDR3 size: 19 residues. The CDR3 coding sequence is TGTGCCAGCAGCCCGATCCTAGCGGGAGGGCCGGGAGCCAAAAACATTCAGTACTTC. Translation gives CASSPILAGGPGAKNIQYF.

The chain uses TRBV28 and TRBJ2-1; 7 bases match TRBD1. The CDR3 runs 12 residues. V dropped 4 bases and J dropped 6; count of bases not matched to a gene: 0. The germline gives CDR1 MDHEN, CDR2 SYDVKM. DNA of the CDR3: TGTGCCAGCAGTTCAGGGGGCAATGAGCAGTTCTTC. As protein: CASSSGGNEQFF.

The table lists this clone with a count of one. This chain uses TRBV7-2 with TRBJ1-3, with 11 bases fitting TRBD1. The CDR3 has 16 amino acids. The ends lost 1 base at V and 4 bases at J; junction bases unmatched: 3. Per germline, CDR1 SGHTA and CDR2 FQGNSA. The CDR3 nucleotides are TGTGCCAGCAGCTTAGGGACAGGGGGCACAGGAAACACCATATATTTT. This codes for CASSLGTGGTGNTIYF.

The chain carries TRBV30 and TRBJ2-3; TRBD2 aligns across 11 bases. Germline V CDR1 and CDR2: GTSNPN, SVGIG (reference sequence). The CDR3 totals 15 residues. V shed 3 bases, J shed 2 bases, and the junction held 4 bases outside the gene matches. In nucleotides, the CDR3 is TGTGCCTGGAGCGTTAGCGGGAGGGCCACAGATACGCAGTATTTT. Amino acids: CAWSVSGRATDTQYF. The full variable domain, its missing parts supplied by reference TRBV30 and TRBJ2-3, is SQTIHQWPATLVQPVGSPLSLECTVEGTSNPNLYWYRQAAGRGLQLLFYSVGIGQISSEVPQNLSASRPQDRQFILSSKKLLLSDSGFYLCAWSVSGRATDTQYFGPGTRLTVL.

The chain couples TRBV6-6 to TRBJ2-7, with 9 bases identical to TRBD2. Germline-derived CDR1 and CDR2 are MNHNY and SVGAGI (reference sequence). The length of the CDR3 is 15 residues. After removal of 4 bases from V and 4 bases from J, the junction contained 8 bases not matched to a gene. CDR3 in amino acids: CASSSRGSGSYEQYF. DNA for the CDR3: TGTGCCAGCAGTTCCCGGGGTAGCGGGAGTTACGAGCAGTACTTC.

J is TRBJ1-1 and V is TRBV4-2; tentative D call: TRBD1 (5 bases). Germline loops: CDR1 LGHNA, CDR2 YNFKEQ. The CDR3 covers 15 residues. Trimming pared 4 bases from V and 4 bases from J, leaving 16 bases between. The CDR3 reads CASSPVGGVGTEAFF. The CDR3 DNA reads TGTGCCAGCAGCCCTGTCGGGGGGGTAGGCACTGAAGCTTTCTTT.

This clone was seen just once. The genes are TRBV6-4 and TRBJ1-6; D gene ambiguous. Germline V CDR1 and CDR2: MRHNA, SNTAGT. This CDR3 spans 14 amino acids. V lost 2 bases and J lost 9, with 11 bases in between. CDR3 protein: CASSDEGYGSPLHF. The CDR3 bases are TGTGCCAGCAGTGACGAGGGTTACGGTTCACCCCTCCACTTT.

The rearrangement uses TRBV15 and TRBJ1-1; D unresolved. Germline lookup yields CDR1 LNHNV and CDR2 YYDKDF (reference sequence). Trimming stripped 7 bases from V and 4 bases from J, with 10 bases between. The CDR3 runs 12 residues. The CDR3 sequence is CATTRKGTEAFF. CDR3 sequence (DNA): TGTGCCACCACGAGAAAGGGCACTGAAGCTTTCTTT.

This rearrangement joins TRBV30 to TRBJ2-5, with a weak D call TRBD2 (6 bases). The CDR3 covers 13 residues. V was clipped by 2 bases and J by 11 bases, with 18 bases between them. From germline, CDR1 is GTSNPN and CDR2 SVGIG (reference sequence). The CDR3 DNA follows: TGTGCCTGGAGTACATGGGGACTGGGAACTCAGTACTTC. Its protein product is CAWSTWGLGTQYF.

This chain uses TRBV7-2 with TRBJ2-1; no clear D. CDR3 size: 15 residues. Germline V gene sequence: CDR1 SGHTA, CDR2 FQGNSA. V lost 3 bases and J lost 9, with 18 bases in between. The CDR3 DNA reads as TGTGCCAGCAGCTTGGGTGCCTGGACCACAACTGAGCAGTTCTTC. This translates into CASSLGAWTTTEQFF.

This chain uses TRBV7-3 with TRBJ1-1; tentative D call: TRBD1 (5 bases). The germline gives CDR1 SGHTA, CDR2 FQGTGA. V was shortened by 2 bases and J by 0 bases, with 19 bases between the two germline ends. This CDR3 contains 18 residues. CDR3 nucleotide sequence: TGTGCCAGCAGCTTATTCTATTCCGGGGCCGGGATGAACACTGAAGCTTTCTTT. Its translation: CASSLFYSGAGMNTEAFF.

The V gene is TRBV4-2, the J gene TRBJ2-7; TRBD2 matches 11 bases. In germline, CDR1 is LGHNA, CDR2 YNFKEQ. The CDR3 covers 15 residues. J lost 3 bases, V lost 4 bases, and 5 bases had no gene match. The CDR3 region is CASSRELAGVYEQYF. The CDR3 coding sequence is TGTGCCAGCAGCCGCGAACTAGCGGGGGTCTACGAGCAGTACTTC.

The J gene is TRBJ2-1, the V gene TRBV9; D perhaps matches TRBD2 (5 bases). Germline V gene lookup returns CDR1 SGDLS and CDR2 YYNGEE. The germline V and J ends were trimmed by 9 bases and 6 bases, with 13 bases remaining between them. The CDR3 totals 12 residues. CDR3 sequence reads: CATLLAVNEQFF. In nucleotides, the CDR3 is TGTGCCACCCTCCTAGCTGTCAATGAGCAGTTCTTC.

The chain uses TRBV10-3 and TRBJ2-7; TRBD1 matches at 7 bases. Germline CDR1 reads ENHRY; CDR2 reads SYGVKD. With V trimmed by 0 bases and J by 3 bases, 2 bases remained unmatched. This CDR3 region has 14 residues. CDR3 nucleotide sequence: TGTGCCATCAGTGAGTCTGACAGGGTCTACGAGCAGTACTTC. Translating it yields CAISESDRVYEQYF.

The rearrangement links TRBV7-2 to TRBJ1-5, with 7 nucleotides matching TRBD1. Unmatched junction bases numbered 8, after V lost 0 bases and J lost 6 bases. The V gene's germline CDR1 is SGHTA and CDR2 FQGNSA. The length of the CDR3 is 16 residues. Here the CDR3 DNA reads TGTGCCAGCAGCTTAGCAGGGGGCGAAAGAAGTCAGCCCCAGCATTTT. Residues: CASSLAGGERSQPQHF.

The chain uses TRBV6-5 and TRBJ1-1, with a weak D call TRBD1 (6 bases). The CDR3 is 16 amino acids. In germline, CDR1 is MNHEY, CDR2 SVGAGI. V lost 0 bases and J 1 base, leaving 12 bases between the germline ends. The DNA of the CDR3 is TGTGCCAGCAGTTACTCCCCCGGGACACCGAACACTGAAGCTTTCTTT. Translating gives CASSYSPGTPNTEAFF.

In this sample, this clone turned up a few times. Other nucleotide sequences from this sample produce the same CDR3. The V gene is TRBV5-1, the J gene TRBJ2-3; the D is unclear. CDR1 SGHRS and CDR2 YFSETQ come from the germline V gene. Trimming left V 1 base short and J 4 bases short, with 4 bases between. The CDR3 consists of 12 residues. The CDR3 loop reads CASSLPADTQYF. CDR3 sequence (DNA): TGCGCCAGCAGCTTGCCCGCAGATACGCAGTATTTT. Variable domain in full (rest from reference TRBV5-1 and TRBJ2-3): KAGVTQTPRYLIKTRGQQVTLSCSPISGHRSVSWYQQTPGQGLQFLFEYFSETQRNKGNFPGRFSGRQFSNSRSEMNVSTLELGDSALYLCASSLPADTQYFGPGTRLTVL.

This chain links TRBV11-2 with TRBJ2-7, with D possibly matching TRBD2 (6 bases). CDR1 SGHAT and CDR2 FQNNGV come from the germline V gene. V lost 1 base, J lost 1 base, and 8 bases lay in between. The CDR3 contains 14 residues. The CDR3 sequence is CASSLGAGSYEQYF. The CDR3 nucleotides read TGTGCCAGCAGCTTAGGCGCGGGGTCCTACGAGCAGTACTTC.